These 26 T cell receptor beta chains were all obtained from the same sample, sequenced in a study of T-cell reconstitution after alpha-beta-depleted transplantation in children. Unique molecular identifiers were incorporated into the prepared TCRbeta library. In TCRdb, the PCR reads were re-called with MiXCR into one record per CDR3 protein. The repertoire includes 450,000 to 550,000 distinct CDR3 sequences, about an eighth of them detected once, and approximately 14% sits in the top ten. The sample consisted of PBMCs, mostly from graft donor cells, taken 180 days after TCRalphabeta/CD19-depleted stem cell transplant. These receptors all stem from a female patient under 10 years old who had a stem cell transplant for aplastic anemia, so the T cells may come from the graft donor.

This clonotype has just a few counts. The rearrangement links TRBV28 to TRBJ2-5, with a possible D match to TRBD2 (5 bases). Germline-derived CDR1 and CDR2 are MDHEN and SYDVKM. Trimming cost V 6 bases and J 5 bases, with 13 bases left between them. The CDR3 runs 13 residues. CDR3 DNA: TGTGCCAGCAGAGGACGGGGTTGGGAGACCCAGTACTTC. It translates to CASRGRGWETQYF.

This clonotype was picked up a small number of times. This CDR3 is CASSPRPGQVQVGTQYF. For the CDR3, the DNA is TGTGCCAGCAGTCCCCGACCGGGTCAGGTTCAGGTTGGGACCCAGTACTTC. The chain couples TRBV12-3 or TRBV12-4 to TRBJ2-5; no definite D call. V lost 5 bases to trimming and J lost 7 bases, with 26 bases between them. The CDR3 length is 17 residues.

The chain combines TRBV28 with TRBJ2-1; 12 bases map to TRBD2. CDR3 size: 20 residues. J was trimmed by 0 bases and V by 5 bases; bases with no gene match: 14. The V gene's germline CDR1 is MDHEN and CDR2 SYDVKM. The CDR3: CASSPGLAGLVGSSYNEQFF. In DNA, the CDR3 is TGTGCCAGCAGTCCGGGACTAGCGGGTCTCGTAGGGAGCTCCTACAATGAGCAGTTCTTC.

A few counts support this clonotype. This chain joins TRBV25-1 and TRBJ1-2; D possibly corresponds to TRBD1 (6 bases). CDR3 size: 12 residues. With 7 bases removed from V and 2 bases from J, the gap between germline ends came to 8 bases. Germline V gene sequence: CDR1 MGHDK, CDR2 SYGVNS. In DNA form, the CDR3 reads TGTGCCAGCAAAACAGGGAACTATGGCTACACCTTC. It translates to CASKTGNYGYTF.

This chain joins TRBV11-2 and TRBJ1-4; no reliable D call. Germline CDR1 is SGHAT and CDR2 is FQNNGV. This CDR3 spans 17 amino acids. Trimming stripped 2 bases from V and 3 bases from J, with 16 bases between. CDR3 region: CASSLLSHWSANEKLFF. CDR3 bases: TGTGCCAGCAGCTTACTAAGCCACTGGTCGGCTAATGAAAAACTGTTTTTT.

This clonotype was picked up a small number of times. V usage is TRBV12-3 or TRBV12-4 and J usage is TRBJ2-1, with 13 bases lining up with TRBD2. Germline trimming cut 5 bases from V and 9 bases from J; bases unmatched to any gene: 10. The CDR3 is 16 amino acids. In nucleotides, the CDR3 is TGTGCCAGCAGTCCGAAGGGGACTAGCGGGAAGTCTGAGCAGTTCTTC. Translated: CASSPKGTSGKSEQFF.

This clonotype has just a few counts. The rearrangement uses TRBV11-2 and TRBJ2-1, with 8 bases aligning to TRBD2. V shed 10 bases and J 0 bases; nucleotides not matched to a gene: 23. This CDR3 spans 20 amino acids. CDR1 is SGHAT, CDR2 FQNNGV, per germline. The CDR3 protein is CATSAGVGAGAVSSYNEQFF. Written as DNA, the CDR3 is TGTGCCACCTCTGCGGGGGTGGGAGCGGGAGCAGTGAGCTCCTACAATGAGCAGTTCTTC. The full variable domain, rest sourced from reference TRBV11-2 and TRBJ2-1, is EAGVAQSPRYKIIEKRQSVAFWCNPISGHATLYWYQQILGQGPKLLIQFQNNGVVDDSQLPKDRFSAERLKGVDSTLKIQPAKLEDSAVYLCATSAGVGAGAVSSYNEQFFGPGTRLTVL.

By share of the sample, this clonotype is medium-sized. Sequence at one end of the junction differs from germline and may be a read error. DNA of the CDR3: TGTGCCAGCAGCTTGACCGGAAACACTGAAGCTTTCTTT. This gives the protein CASSLTGNTEAFF. The rearrangement joins TRBV5-1 to TRBJ1-1; unclear D gene. The CDR3 length is 13 residues. CDR1 is SGHRS and CDR2 is YFSETQ in the germline V gene.

The chain has TRBV28 and TRBJ1-2; D perhaps matches TRBD1 (5 bases). V lost 3 bases, J lost 4 bases, and 18 bases lay in between. CDR1 is MDHEN and CDR2 is SYDVKM in the germline V gene. This CDR3 region has 16 residues. CDR3 in amino acids: CASSLLLEGLLYGYTF. CDR3 DNA: TGTGCCAGCAGTTTGCTCCTGGAGGGGCTCCTCTATGGCTACACCTTC.

This clonotype was seen a handful of times. The rearrangement joins TRBV20-1 to TRBJ2-7; 10 bases are a match to TRBD1. V lost 4 bases, J lost 3 bases, and 6 bases stayed unmatched. The CDR3 extends over 14 amino acids. Germline V gene data show CDR1 as DFQATT and CDR2 as SNEGSKA (reference sequence). The CDR3: CSATPGQGFYEQYF. The CDR3 DNA is TGCAGTGCTACTCCGGGACAGGGGTTCTACGAGCAGTACTTC.

The J gene is TRBJ2-1, the V gene TRBV20-1; 15 nucleotides agree with TRBD2. CDR1 is DFQATT and CDR2 is SNEGSKA in the germline V gene (reference sequence). There are 15 residues in the CDR3. After removal of 5 bases from V and 7 bases from J, the junction contained 6 bases not matched to a gene. The CDR3 sequence: CSAQGTSGRWNEQFF. CDR3 bases: TGCAGTGCTCAAGGGACTAGCGGGAGGTGGAATGAGCAGTTCTTC.

Only a few counts were recorded for this clonotype. This rearrangement joins TRBV28 to TRBJ2-5; 11 positions agree with TRBD2. V gave up 5 bases and J gave up 7 bases; unmatched junction bases: 9. From germline, CDR1 is MDHEN and CDR2 SYDVKM. This CDR3 is 15 amino acids long. The CDR3 DNA is TGTGCCAGCAGTACCCGACTAGCGGGACAGGTGACCCAGTACTTC. The encoded protein is CASSTRLAGQVTQYF.

This clonotype showed up just a few times. The CDR3 is CASSPDRGRAEAFF. The CDR3 bases are TGTGCCAGCTCCCCCGACAGGGGAAGAGCTGAAGCTTTCTTT. V and J are TRBV18 and TRBJ1-1; 8 nucleotides match TRBD1. Germline values: CDR1 KGHSH, CDR2 LQKENI. Losses at the gene ends were 6 bases for V and 6 bases for J; bases not matched to a gene: 9. This CDR3 has 14 residues. Based on the CDR3 plus reference TRBV18 and TRBJ1-1, the full variable domain is NAGVMQNPRHLVRRRGQEARLRCSPMKGHSHVYWYRQLPEEGLKFMVYLQKENIIDESGMPKERFSAEFPKEGPSILRIQQVVRGDSAAYFCASSPDRGRAEAFFGQGTRLTVV.

The CDR3 protein is CASSFLAGHPYEQYV. CDR3 bases: TGTGCCAGCAGCTTCTTAGCGGGACATCCTTACGAGCAGTACGTC. The chain couples TRBV7-2 to TRBJ2-7; the match to TRBD2 covers 8 bases. The germline V gene encodes CDR1 SGHTA and CDR2 FQGNSA. The CDR3 has 15 amino acids. The V and J ends lost 3 bases and 4 bases, in that order; junction bases with no gene match: 8.

This clonotype occurred a few times. The V call is TRBV27, the J call TRBJ2-5; 9 nucleotides line up with TRBD2. CDR3 length: 16 amino acids. V lost 2 bases to trimming and J lost 6 bases; unmatched junction nucleotides: 10. Germline-derived CDR1 and CDR2 are MNHEY and SMNVEV (reference sequence). Here the CDR3 DNA reads TGTGCCAGCAGTTTAAGTCTAGCGGGAAGGTCGAAGACCCAGTACTTC. Translating it yields CASSLSLAGRSKTQYF.

This clonotype was counted ten times or more. V usage is TRBV27 and J usage is TRBJ2-2; 8 nucleotides align to TRBD2. V shed 4 bases and J 4 bases; nucleotides not matched to a gene: 5. The germline gives CDR1 MNHEY, CDR2 SMNVEV (reference sequence). The CDR3 contains 15 residues. CDR3 in DNA: TGTGCCAGCAGTTATAATAGCGGGATCACCGGGGAGCTGTTTTTT. The encoded protein is CASSYNSGITGELFF.

The V call is TRBV7-2, the J call TRBJ2-5, with 11 nucleotides matching TRBD2. From germline, CDR1 is SGHTA and CDR2 FQGNSA. V dropped 0 bases and J dropped 4; count of bases not matched to a gene: 4. The CDR3 runs 16 residues. DNA for the CDR3: TGTGCCAGCAGCTTAGCTAGCGGGAGGGTTGGAGAGACCCAGTACTTC. Its translation: CASSLASGRVGETQYF.

This clonotype was seen a handful of times. This sequence joins TRBV7-9 and TRBJ2-1, with 9 bases that match TRBD1. CDR3 length: 16 amino acids. J lost 10 bases, V lost 5 bases, and 15 bases had no gene match. Germline lookup yields CDR1 SEHNR and CDR2 FQNEAQ (reference sequence). The CDR3 DNA reads TGTGCCAGCAGCCCCCCCTCCGGGACAGGGTCATCGGAGCAGTTCTTC. This encodes CASSPPSGTGSSEQFF.

This chain joins TRBV7-2 and TRBJ2-7; D ambiguous. Trimming pared 7 bases from V and 9 bases from J, leaving 7 bases between. There are 9 residues in the CDR3. Germline CDR1 and CDR2: SGHTA and FQGNSA. The chain's CDR3 is CASTTVQYF. CDR3 DNA sequence: TGTGCCAGCACTACGGTGCAGTACTTC.

This clonotype has only a few counts. The chain is built from TRBV6-2 or TRBV6-3 and TRBJ2-1; D remains ambiguous. The V end was cut by 10 bases, the J end by 0 bases, with 19 bases between. The CDR3 sequence is 16 residues long. In germline, CDR1 is MNHEY, CDR2 SVGEGT. CDR3 DNA: TGTGCCATTAAGAATCTACCGGGCGGCTCCTACAATGAGCAGTTCTTC. Its protein is CAIKNLPGGSYNEQFF.

This clonotype appeared many times. The V gene is TRBV3-1, the J gene TRBJ1-2; 12 bases are a match to TRBD1. Losses at the gene ends were 4 bases for V and 8 bases for J; bases not matched to a gene: 11. The CDR3 runs to 16 residues. Germline loops: CDR1 LGHDT, CDR2 YNNKEL (reference sequence). The CDR3 loop is CASSPNAGQGARGYTF. In DNA form, the CDR3 reads TGTGCCAGCAGCCCTAACGCGGGACAGGGGGCGCGCGGCTACACCTTC.

The chain employs TRBV7-2 and TRBJ2-1, with TRBD1 matching 11 bases. Trimming cost V 5 bases and J 6 bases; bases outside gene matches: 3. CDR3 length: 14 residues. Germline V gene lookup returns CDR1 SGHTA and CDR2 FQGNSA. In nucleotides, the CDR3 is TGTGCCAGCAGCCCAGGGACAGGGGGCAATGAGCAGTTCTTC. Translation: CASSPGTGGNEQFF.

This clonotype was detected only a few times. The chain recombines TRBV28 with TRBJ1-2, with 7 positions matching TRBD1. The CDR3 totals 13 residues. Germline CDR1 reads MDHEN; CDR2 reads SYDVKM. J gave up 7 bases and V 5 bases, and 7 bases lay outside the gene matches. CDR3 protein: CASSPLQGVGYTF. DNA of the CDR3: TGTGCCAGCAGTCCACTCCAGGGGGTTGGCTACACCTTC.

In its sample, this clonotype was seen a few times. This sequence joins TRBV6-2 or TRBV6-3 and TRBJ1-2, with D unclear. The V gene lost 5 bases and the J gene lost 0 bases, with 7 bases spanning the gap. Germline assignment: CDR1 MNHEY and CDR2 SVGEGT. The length of the CDR3 is 13 residues. CDR3 protein: CASSQQANYGYTF. Written as DNA, the CDR3 is TGTGCCAGCAGTCAGCAAGCTAACTATGGCTACACCTTC.

There are a few counts of this clonotype. V gene TRBV7-2 combines with J gene TRBJ2-1, with TRBD1 matching over 7 bases. Germline-derived CDR1 and CDR2 are SGHTA and FQGNSA. The J segment lost 6 bases and the V segment lost 2 bases, leaving 10 bases of the junction unmatched. This CDR3 contains 16 residues. CDR3: CASSLRGTVVTNEQFF. The DNA of the CDR3 is TGTGCCAGCAGCTTAAGGGGGACAGTAGTTACCAATGAGCAGTTCTTC. Full variable domain (rest looked up from reference TRBV7-2 and TRBJ2-1): GAGVSQSPSNKVTEKGKDVELRCDPISGHTALYWYRQSLGQGLEFLIYFQGNSAPDKSGLPSDRFSAERTGGSVSTLTIQRTQQEDSAVYLCASSLRGTVVTNEQFFGPGTRLTVL.

This clonotype was seen at least ten times. This chain joins TRBV11-2 and TRBJ2-2; a possible D gene is TRBD1 (6 bases). This CDR3 is 16 amino acids long. Germline V gene lookup returns CDR1 SGHAT and CDR2 FQNNGV. The V and J ends lost 5 bases and 3 bases respectively, with 16 bases between them. Here the CDR3 DNA reads TGTGCCAGCAGCCAAGGACAGAGACTCTACACCGGGGAGCTGTTTTTT. Translating gives CASSQGQRLYTGELFF.